This T cell receptor beta chain was recorded in a study of control samples from healthy donors and cancer patients. The assay was immunoSEQ multiplex PCR, and TCRdb's table has in-frame clones only and misses some. The data show tens of thousands of clones, roughly 91% seen once. The CDR3 is made up of 16 amino acids. J lost 8 bases, V lost 1 base, and 10 bases had no gene match. Per the germline V gene, CDR1 is SGHTA and CDR2 is FQGNSA. The receptor was isolated from a man between 50 and 59 years old in good health. The rearrangement joins TRBV7-2 to TRBJ2-1; TRBD2 matches 8 bases. Specimen: blood. The chain's CDR3 is CASSLDRTGGPHEQFF. CDR3 DNA: TGTGCCAGCAGCTTAGATAGGACGGGGGGGCCCCATGAGCAGTTCTTC.